The 18 T cell receptor beta chains below come from one sample, sequenced in a study of cytomegalovirus exposure and HLA in healthy donors. The PCR contained 60 Vbeta and 13 Jbeta primers. The table came from immunoSEQ multiplex PCR; TCRdb's copy has only in-frame clones and leaves some out. Of fewer than 250,000 clones listed, around 78% were seen once; the top ten hold roughly 13%. The source material was PBMCs. The origin of the receptors is a woman aged 25 to 39 in good health and CMV-seropositive.

The chain joins TRBV5-5 to TRBJ2-5; TRBD2 agrees at 13 bases. Unmatched junction bases numbered 8, after V lost 5 bases and J lost 4 bases. Germline V gene lookup returns CDR1 SGHKS and CDR2 YYEKEE (reference sequence). The CDR3 totals 16 residues. CDR3 sequence: CASRTGLAGVGETQYF. The CDR3 DNA reads as TGTGCCAGCAGGACCGGACTAGCGGGAGTGGGAGAGACCCAGTACTTC.

This chain uses TRBV6-5 with TRBJ1-4; 7 bases match TRBD1. CDR3 size: 14 residues. Germline loops: CDR1 MNHEY, CDR2 SVGAGI. Trimming took 0 bases from V and 8 from J; bases not matched to a gene: 3. CDR3 DNA sequence: TGTGCCAGCAGTTACTCGGGACAGCGAGAAAAACTGTTTTTT. It specifies CASSYSGQREKLFF.

CDR3 sequence (DNA): TGTGCCATCAGATCACTGGGCCCATCCTACGAGCAGTACTTC. Translation gives CAIRSLGPSYEQYF. V usage is TRBV10-3 and J usage is TRBJ2-7, with unresolved D. V gave up 6 bases and J gave up 1 base, with 13 bases separating them. CDR1 and CDR2 from the germline V gene are ENHRY and SYGVKD. The CDR3 contains 14 residues.

This clone was seen more than once but under ten times. V and J are TRBV5-4 and TRBJ2-5, with TRBD2 matching over 7 bases. CDR1 and CDR2 (germline): SGHNT, YYREEE (reference sequence). With 3 bases clipped from V and 2 bases from J, the junction kept 4 bases outside the gene matches. The CDR3 covers 14 residues. The CDR3 nucleotides are TGTGCCAGCAGCTCTAAGCGGGAACAAGAGACCCAGTACTTC. Residues: CASSSKREQETQYF.

A note on this clone: The junction departs from the called germline gene at one end, perhaps through a read error. Within the sample, other DNA sequences also encode this same CDR3. The chain links TRBV13 to TRBJ2-4, with D possibly matching TRBD1 (6 bases). The CDR3 covers 15 residues. The germline V gene has CDR1 PRHDT and CDR2 FYEKMQ (reference sequence). In DNA form, the CDR3 reads TGTGCCAGCAGCCCCCAACAGGGTAGGGGAAACATCCAGTACTTC. Amino acids: CASSPQQGRGNIQYF.

This chain connects TRBV6-6 to TRBJ1-4; 7 bases fit TRBD1. V lost 2 bases and J lost 7; bases outside the gene matches: 7. The CDR3 length is 15 residues. The germline V gene encodes CDR1 MNHNY and CDR2 SVGAGI (reference sequence). The CDR3 coding sequence is TGTGCCAGCAGTTACCCGGGCCAGGGGGGTGAAAAACTGTTTTTT. As protein: CASSYPGQGGEKLFF.

This clone was picked up a small number of times. This rearrangement joins TRBV5-4 to TRBJ1-1, with no clear D. This CDR3 comprises 13 residues. V was clipped by 2 bases and J by 4 bases, with 9 bases between them. The germline V gene has CDR1 SGHNT and CDR2 YYREEE (reference sequence). The CDR3 region has the DNA TGTGCCAGCAGCTTTGAAGGGAGCACTGAAGCTTTCTTT. Encoded protein: CASSFEGSTEAFF.

The CDR3 sequence is CAWTSGGGRQFF. Written as DNA, the CDR3 is TGTGCCTGGACTAGCGGGGGGGGACGGCAGTTCTTC. V usage is TRBV30 and J usage is TRBJ2-1; 12 nucleotides line up with TRBD2. Trimming took 4 bases from V and 12 from J; bases not matched to a gene: 4. The CDR3 extends over 12 amino acids. The V gene's germline CDR1 is GTSNPN and CDR2 SVGIG (reference sequence). Full variable domain (rest looked up from reference TRBV30 and TRBJ2-1): SQTIHQWPATLVQPVGSPLSLECTVEGTSNPNLYWYRQAAGRGLQLLFYSVGIGQISSEVPQNLSASRPQDRQFILSSKKLLLSDSGFYLCAWTSGGGRQFFGPGTRLTVL.

This clone is a singleton in its sample. The chain joins TRBV11-2 to TRBJ2-7; D ambiguous. The CDR3 runs to 14 residues. Trimming stripped 0 bases from V and 7 bases from J, with 13 bases between. Per germline, CDR1 SGHAT and CDR2 FQNNGV. CDR3 DNA sequence: TGTGCCAGCAGCTTAGATGTGGGCAGATGGGAGCAGTACTTC. As protein: CASSLDVGRWEQYF.

The rearrangement links TRBV5-1 to TRBJ1-1; D might be TRBD1 (5 bases). The V end was cut by 4 bases, the J end by 3 bases, with 13 bases between. This CDR3 is 14 amino acids long. Germline V gene data show CDR1 as SGHRS and CDR2 as YFSETQ. The CDR3: CASSPMGGDTEAFF. CDR3 DNA sequence: TGCGCCAGCAGCCCCATGGGAGGGGACACTGAAGCTTTCTTT.

This chain joins TRBV7-9 and TRBJ1-5, with TRBD1 as a possible D gene (5 bases). Trimming removed 4 bases from V and 5 bases from J, with 6 bases in between. CDR3 length: 12 amino acids. From germline, CDR1 is SEHNR and CDR2 FQNEAQ (reference sequence). The chain's CDR3 is CASSWGDQPQHF. As DNA, the CDR3 is TGTGCCAGCAGCTGGGGGGATCAGCCCCAGCATTTT. The full variable domain, completed using reference TRBV7-9 and TRBJ1-5, is DTGVSQNPRHKITKRGQNVTFRCDPISEHNRLYWYRQTLGQGPEFLTYFQNEAQLEKSRLLSDRFSAERPKGSFSTLEIQRTEQGDSAMYLCASSWGDQPQHFGDGTRLSIL.

This clone was seen only once. The chain employs TRBV7-2 and TRBJ1-1; tentatively, D is TRBD1 (6 bases). The CDR3 spans 15 residues. Germline V CDR1 and CDR2: SGHTA, FQGNSA. V lost 5 bases and J 0 bases, leaving 13 bases between the germline ends. The CDR3 DNA follows: TGTGCCAGCAGCCCACAGGGACGGATGAACACTGAAGCTTTCTTT. Residues: CASSPQGRMNTEAFF. Supplemented by reference TRBV7-2 and TRBJ1-1, the full variable domain reads GAGVSQSPSNKVTEKGKDVELRCDPISGHTALYWYRQSLGQGLEFLIYFQGNSAPDKSGLPSDRFSAERTGGSVSTLTIQRTQQEDSAVYLCASSPQGRMNTEAFFGQGTRLTVV.

The chain employs TRBV21-1 and TRBJ2-7; the table's D gene call, TRBD1, was not cross checked with the DNA. TRBV21-1 is a recognized pseudogene. The CDR3 runs 14 residues. For the CDR3, the DNA is TGTGCCAGCAACACGGGACAGCCAAAGTACGAGCAGTACTTC. Protein: CASNTGQPKYEQYF.

V usage is TRBV28 and J usage is TRBJ1-5, with D possibly matching TRBD1 (6 bases). V shed 6 bases and J shed 5 bases, with 11 bases lying between them. The CDR3 runs to 13 residues. Germline V gene sequence: CDR1 MDHEN, CDR2 SYDVKM. The CDR3 loop reads CASRTHRDQPQHF. The CDR3 nucleotides are TGTGCCAGCAGAACCCACAGGGATCAGCCCCAGCATTTT.

The chain carries TRBV25-1 and TRBJ2-2, with D perhaps matching TRBD1 (6 bases). V lost 1 base to trimming and J lost 2 bases, with 8 bases between them. The CDR3 extends over 15 amino acids. Germline assignment: CDR1 MGHDK and CDR2 SYGVNS. The CDR3 is CASSEFRGNTGELFF. In DNA form, the CDR3 reads TGTGCCAGCAGTGAATTCAGGGGAAACACCGGGGAGCTGTTTTTT.

The CDR3 DNA follows: TGCAGCGTTTCCGGGACAGGGGCCTATGGCTACACCTTC. The encoded protein is CSVSGTGAYGYTF. The V gene is TRBV29-1, the J gene TRBJ1-2, with 10 bases identical to TRBD1. J was trimmed by 4 bases and V by 5 bases; bases with no gene match: 4. This CDR3 comprises 13 residues. Germline assignment: CDR1 SQVTM and CDR2 ANQGSEA.

The table lists this clone with a few counts. The chain carries TRBV28 and TRBJ2-5; 7 bases agree with TRBD1. V lost 1 base to trimming and J lost 5 bases; unmatched junction nucleotides: 19. This CDR3 has 19 amino acids. Germline V gene lookup returns CDR1 MDHEN and CDR2 SYDVKM. Written as DNA, the CDR3 is TGTGCCAGCAGTTTATTGGGCCGACAGGGTCGAGGAGATAGGGAGACCCAGTACTTC. Its protein is CASSLLGRQGRGDRETQYF.

V gene TRBV28 combines with J gene TRBJ2-1; weak D call: TRBD2 (6 bases). The CDR3 runs to 16 residues. Trimming left V 0 bases short and J 2 bases short, with 11 bases between. Per the germline V gene, CDR1 is MDHEN and CDR2 is SYDVKM. DNA for the CDR3: TGTGCCAGCAGTTTATGGGGCGGGAACACCTACAATGAGCAGTTCTTC. As protein: CASSLWGGNTYNEQFF.